These 22 T cell receptor beta chains came from one sample sequenced in a study of neoadjuvant nivolumab and ipilimumab in lung cancer (dated by TCRdb to about 2020). The time point label on this specimen signifies: at surgical resection after neoadjuvant nivolumab +/- ipilimumab. The library was generated by the immunoSEQ multiplex PCR assay. TCRdb's version of the immuneACCESS table is confined to in-frame rearrangements and falls short of the full clone set. An unresolved V gene accounts for under half of the shortfall where checked; the remainder is of unknown origin. Counted in this sample were some 25,000 clones; 75% to 90% of them appeared once. The top ten clonotypes cover around 9.3% of the sample. The specimen comprised tumor tissue, sampled after neoadjuvant nivolumab, alone or with ipilimumab, at or shortly before surgery. Receptors originate from an adult with non-small cell lung cancer.

The chain recombines TRBV19 with TRBJ2-3; D not resolved. Trimming removed 6 bases at V and 7 bases at J, with 11 bases between. This CDR3 has 12 amino acids. The germline CDR1 and CDR2 sequences are LNHDA and SQIVND (reference sequence). CDR3 sequence reads: CASSPSSHTQYF. In DNA, the CDR3 is TGTGCCAGTAGCCCCTCGAGCCATACGCAGTATTTT.

J is TRBJ1-2 and V is TRBV6-6, with 10 bases matching TRBD1. The length of the CDR3 is 13 residues. V dropped 4 bases and J dropped 8; count of bases not matched to a gene: 4. CDR1 MNHNY and CDR2 SVGAGI come from the germline V gene (reference sequence). CDR3 nucleotides: TGTGCCAGCAGTTGGGGGACAGGGGACGGCTACACCTTC. It yields the protein CASSWGTGDGYTF.

The rearrangement joins TRBV29-1 to TRBJ2-3, with D maybe TRBD1 (6 bases). Germline assignment: CDR1 SQVTM and CDR2 ANQGSEA. V lost 4 bases and J 1 base, leaving 9 bases between the germline ends. The length of the CDR3 is 13 residues. The CDR3 DNA follows: TGCAGCGTTGGCAGGGGAGGCACAGATACGCAGTATTTT. Translating it yields CSVGRGGTDTQYF.

V usage is TRBV9 and J usage is TRBJ2-7; 7 positions match TRBD2. Trimming removed 2 bases from V and 7 bases from J; junction bases left unmatched: 12. Germline CDR1 SGDLS, CDR2 YYNGEE. The CDR3 extends over 15 amino acids. CDR3 residues: CASSVGSGTTFEQYF. The CDR3 bases are TGTGCCAGCAGCGTCGGTAGTGGGACTACCTTTGAGCAGTACTTC.

The chain is built from TRBV9 and TRBJ1-2; maybe TRBD1 (6 bases). This CDR3 spans 13 amino acids. Trimming took off 6 bases at V and 8 bases at J, with 17 bases between the two ends. Germline CDR1 is SGDLS and CDR2 is YYNGEE. CDR3: CASNLEGGRGYTF. In nucleotides, the CDR3 is TGTGCCAGCAACCTGGAAGGGGGTCGGGGCTACACCTTC.

The J gene is TRBJ1-1, the V gene TRBV5-1, with TRBD1 matching 9 bases. CDR1 is SGHRS, CDR2 YFSETQ, per germline. After removal of 7 bases from V and 2 bases from J, the junction contained 6 bases not matched to a gene. CDR3 length: 14 residues. The CDR3 nucleotides are TGCGCCAGCGGAACAGGGGGCTTAAACACTGAAGCTTTCTTT. It is translated as CASGTGGLNTEAFF. Supplemented by reference TRBV5-1 and TRBJ1-1, the full variable domain reads KAGVTQTPRYLIKTRGQQVTLSCSPISGHRSVSWYQQTPGQGLQFLFEYFSETQRNKGNFPGRFSGRQFSNSRSEMNVSTLELGDSALYLCASGTGGLNTEAFFGQGTRLTVV.

In nucleotides, the CDR3 is TGTGCCAGCAGCCGTCGGTACGGGGACACTGAAGCTTTCTTT. Its translation: CASSRRYGDTEAFF. The rearrangement links TRBV28 to TRBJ1-1; D gene unclear. This CDR3 has 14 amino acids. Germline-derived CDR1 and CDR2 are MDHEN and SYDVKM. Trimming cost V 6 bases and J 3 bases, with 14 bases left between them.

The chain is built from TRBV5-1 and TRBJ2-7; perhaps TRBD1 as D (6 bases). Germline CDR1 reads SGHRS; CDR2 reads YFSETQ. The ends were cut back, 2 bases at V and 5 bases at J, with 20 bases in the middle. The CDR3 covers 16 residues. DNA for the CDR3: TGCGCCAGCAGCTTTGGGGGAAGGACAGCCTTAAACGAGCAGTACTTC. Protein: CASSFGGRTALNEQYF.

This clone was seen only a few times. The chain recombines TRBV27 with TRBJ2-1; D gene unclear. The V end was cut by 10 bases, the J end by 2 bases, with 15 bases between. Germline assignment: CDR1 MNHEY and CDR2 SMNVEV (reference sequence). The CDR3 contains 14 residues. The CDR3 reads CATSPYGTYNEQFF. DNA for the CDR3: TGTGCCACATCCCCGTACGGAACCTACAATGAGCAGTTCTTC.

Only a few counts were recorded for this clone. The J gene is TRBJ2-2, the V gene TRBV6-1; TRBD1 is a possible D gene (6 bases). V lost 6 bases, J lost 1 base, and 6 bases lay in between. Germline values: CDR1 MNHNS, CDR2 SASEGT. The CDR3 is 13 amino acids. The CDR3 coding sequence is TGTGCCAGCAGGACAGGGAACACCGGGGAGCTGTTTTTT. As protein: CASRTGNTGELFF.

The chain employs TRBV4-2 and TRBJ1-4; TRBD1 might be the D (5 bases). V gave up 3 bases and J gave up 8 bases, with 10 bases separating them. CDR1 is LGHNA, CDR2 YNFKEQ, per germline. The CDR3 has 13 residues. CDR3 sequence reads: CASSQRAGEKLFF. The CDR3 bases are TGTGCCAGCAGCCAGAGGGCAGGGGAAAAACTGTTTTTT.

The chain links TRBV18 to TRBJ2-7; TRBD1 or TRBD2 may be the D gene (5 bases each). The CDR3 is made up of 15 amino acids. The V gene lost 2 bases and the J gene lost 0 bases, with 11 bases spanning the gap. Germline V lookup: CDR1 KGHSH, CDR2 LQKENI. The CDR3 DNA follows: TGTGCCAGCTCACCAGAGCCAGGGAGCTCCTACGAGCAGTACTTC. It codes for CASSPEPGSSYEQYF.

This chain joins TRBV7-9 and TRBJ2-7; TRBD2 aligns across 9 bases. The CDR3 length is 16 residues. Trimming cost V 4 bases and J 5 bases; bases outside gene matches: 12. Germline lookup yields CDR1 SEHNR and CDR2 FQNEAQ (reference sequence). The CDR3 DNA reads TGTGCCAGCAGCTCAGACTACGGAGCGGGAGGCCACGAGCAGTACTTC. Residues: CASSSDYGAGGHEQYF.

The rearrangement links TRBV30 to TRBJ2-7, with 7 bases that match TRBD2. The CDR3 extends over 16 amino acids. CDR1 GTSNPN and CDR2 SVGIG come from the germline V gene (reference sequence). V trimming: 2 bases; J trimming: 3 bases; junction bases outside the gene matches: 13. The CDR3 loop is CAWSRALGRKVYEQYF. CDR3 bases: TGTGCCTGGAGTCGGGCCCTCGGGAGGAAGGTCTACGAGCAGTACTTC.

This rearrangement joins TRBV30 to TRBJ2-2, with D maybe TRBD1 (5 bases). Per the germline V gene, CDR1 is GTSNPN and CDR2 is SVGIG (reference sequence). The V gene lost 3 bases and the J gene lost 0 bases, with 8 bases spanning the gap. This CDR3 has 14 residues. CDR3 region: CAWRRTTNTGELFF. The CDR3 DNA reads TGTGCCTGGAGAAGGACAACGAACACCGGGGAGCTGTTTTTT.

V gene TRBV5-1 combines with J gene TRBJ1-1; D gene ambiguous. Trimming took 2 bases from V and 1 from J, leaving 6 bases between them. This CDR3 contains 13 residues. Germline CDR1 SGHRS, CDR2 YFSETQ. In DNA form, the CDR3 reads TGCGCCAGCAGCTTAATATCGAACACTGAAGCTTTCTTT. Translated: CASSLISNTEAFF. The variable domain in full, with the rest retrieved from reference TRBV5-1 and TRBJ1-1, is KAGVTQTPRYLIKTRGQQVTLSCSPISGHRSVSWYQQTPGQGLQFLFEYFSETQRNKGNFPGRFSGRQFSNSRSEMNVSTLELGDSALYLCASSLISNTEAFFGQGTRLTVV.

This rearrangement joins TRBV7-3 to TRBJ2-2; perhaps TRBD2 as D (5 bases). CDR3 length equals 16 residues. V was trimmed by 4 bases and J by 4 bases, leaving 16 bases between them. The V gene's germline CDR1 is SGHTA and CDR2 FQGTGA. The CDR3 coding sequence is TGTGCCAGCAGCTCCGGGGTGGGCGTGGGCACCGGGGAGCTGTTTTTT. Its translation is CASSSGVGVGTGELFF.

V usage is TRBV5-6 and J usage is TRBJ1-1; the D is unclear. The V end lost 5 bases, the J end lost 0 bases, and 14 bases lay between the germline ends. Germline CDR1 SGHDT, CDR2 YYEEEE. The CDR3 extends over 15 amino acids. CDR3 amino acids: CASSFRGAVNTEAFF. The CDR3 DNA sequence: TGTGCCAGCAGTTTTCGAGGTGCGGTGAACACTGAAGCTTTCTTT.

This clone was counted once. This chain joins TRBV6-1 and TRBJ2-5; 10 bases are shared with TRBD1. The CDR3 has 15 residues. Germline CDR1 reads MNHNS; CDR2 reads SASEGT. V was pared by 4 bases and J by 4 bases, with 6 bases of the junction left unmatched. The CDR3 DNA follows: TGTGCCAGCAGTGCGGGGACAGGGGTTCGAGAGACCCAGTACTTC. It codes for CASSAGTGVRETQYF.

CDR3 residues: CSVEPDSSSYNEQFF. CDR3 coding DNA: TGCAGCGTTGAACCCGACAGTAGCTCCTACAATGAGCAGTTCTTC. The chain joins TRBV29-1 to TRBJ2-1, with TRBD1 as a possible D gene (5 bases). The V gene's germline CDR1 is SQVTM and CDR2 ANQGSEA. V lost 2 bases to trimming and J lost 0 bases, with 11 bases between them. The CDR3 has 15 residues.

V is TRBV18 and J is TRBJ2-1; D gene ambiguous. Germline V CDR1 and CDR2: KGHSH, LQKENI. The CDR3 totals 14 residues. Trimming pared 3 bases from V and 10 bases from J, leaving 16 bases between. The CDR3: CASSPRLLEEEQFF. The CDR3 DNA follows: TGTGCCAGCTCACCGCGGCTTCTCGAGGAGGAGCAGTTCTTC.

This clone has more than one count but fewer than ten. The genes are TRBV29-1 and TRBJ2-5; D ambiguous. V was pared by 3 bases and J by 5 bases, with 10 bases between. Germline V gives CDR1 SQVTM, CDR2 ANQGSEA. CDR3 length: 12 amino acids. The CDR3 nucleotides read TGCAGCGTTGACGGGCCTGGGGAGACCCAGTACTTC. Amino acid sequence: CSVDGPGETQYF.